The following is a TCR beta chain sequence with its context. CDR1 LNHDA and CDR2 SQIVND come from the germline V gene (reference sequence). Trimming removed 10 bases from V and 0 bases from J; junction bases left unmatched: 21. The CDR3 totals 19 residues. Per the authors' pipeline: Estimation of nucleated cell counts was performed using reference gene primer amplification. The method was immunoSEQ multiplex PCR; TCRdb's version includes in-frame clones alone and lacks a portion of them. V, J and clone size are taken as reported in that table, and D and trimming were inferred from the DNA itself. The sample consists of approximately 150,000 clones, roughly 87% of them appearing once. These data originate in a study of blood T cell repertoires in COVID-19. In the study overall: PBMCs, B-cell-depleted T cells, or T cells were the source of the cDNA or gDNA that made up the material.

Participants were aged about 18 to 100 years from some 24 US areas. This rearrangement joins TRBV19 to TRBJ2-1, with 7 bases identical to TRBD2. The sequenced sample consisted of PBMCs or T cells enriched from blood (not recorded which). This sequence originates from a human donor with acute COVID-19. The donor label of this sample is uncertain. This chain's CDR3 is CATRGKSSGDSSSYNEQFF. For the CDR3, the DNA is TGTGCCACCCGGGGAAAATCCAGCGGGGATTCTTCCTCCTACAATGAGCAGTTCTTC. Full variable domain (rest looked up from reference TRBV19 and TRBJ2-1): DGGITQSPKYLFRKEGQNVTLSCEQNLNHDAMYWYRQDPGQGLRLIYYSQIVNDFQKGDIAEGYSVSREKKESFPLTVTSAQKNPTAFYLCATRGKSSGDSSSYNEQFFGPGTRLTVL.